The clone carrying this T cell receptor (beta chain) turned up a few times. This record belongs to a study of neoadjuvant anti-PD-1 for oral cavity cancer. Assay used: immunoSEQ multiplex PCR; TCRdb lists only in-frame clones, some missing. The sample comprises more than 12,000 clones, approximately 71% of which are singletons, and roughly 2.8% rests with the top ten. Between the trimmed V and J ends, which lost 4 bases and 7 bases, there was a span of 8 bases. Germline V lookup: CDR1 MNHEY, CDR2 SMNVEV (reference sequence). The CDR3 spans 12 residues. This clonotype originated in a person aged 35-79 years with oral cavity squamous cell carcinoma. The rearrangement joins TRBV27 to TRBJ2-1; unclear D gene. The input for sequencing was PBMCs, taken before nivolumab (anti-PD-1) treatment. Here the CDR3 reads CASSSTPNEQFF. The CDR3 DNA sequence: TGTGCCAGCAGTTCCACCCCAAATGAGCAGTTCTTC.